A single sample is the source of the 23 T cell receptor beta chains below, sequenced in a study of shared clonotypes between healthy human individuals. Terminally differentiated effector memory CD45RA+ cells were excluded from the naive CD8 cells, which were CD45RO-negative and positively selected for CCR7. TCRdb's copy holds only in-frame clones and misses some; the assay was immunoSEQ multiplex PCR. The data hold around 2,000,000 clones, with about 95% observed a single time. The sample comprised naive CD8+ T cells sorted from blood. The receptors here all came from a man in his late teens or twenties in good health.

V and J are TRBV27 and TRBJ2-5; the D gene is possibly TRBD1 (6 bases). Trimming pared 5 bases from V and 5 bases from J, leaving 18 bases between. The CDR3 is made up of 15 amino acids. Germline CDR1 MNHEY, CDR2 SMNVEV (reference sequence). CDR3 protein: CASSPGTLLGETQYF. CDR3 sequence (DNA): TGTGCCAGCAGTCCGGGGACACTCCTTGGGGAGACCCAGTACTTC.

This rearrangement joins TRBV10-3 to TRBJ2-7, with 7 nucleotides matching TRBD1. The CDR3 is made up of 15 amino acids. Germline values: CDR1 ENHRY, CDR2 SYGVKD. V was clipped by 10 bases and J by 3 bases; unmatched bases: 15. CDR3 loop: CATEVETGANYEQYF. The CDR3 DNA is TGTGCCACCGAAGTGGAAACAGGGGCCAACTACGAGCAGTACTTC.

The chain is built from TRBV6-1 and TRBJ2-1; no reliable D call. CDR3 length equals 12 residues. Germline CDR1 MNHNS, CDR2 SASEGT. V lost 6 bases and J lost 6, with 9 bases in between. CDR3 DNA sequence: TGTGCCAGCAGGACTCCTCTCAATGAGCAGTTCTTC. It specifies CASRTPLNEQFF.

To note about this clone: The sample holds other DNA sequences that translate to the same CDR3. The chain couples TRBV6-5 to TRBJ1-1; 9 bases match TRBD1. Germline-derived CDR1 and CDR2 are MNHEY and SVGAGI. CDR3 length: 13 amino acids. The junction had 1 base not matched to a gene; V was cut back by 2 bases and J by 6 bases. The CDR3 sequence is CASSYGTGSEAFF. Here the CDR3 DNA reads TGTGCCAGCAGTTACGGGACAGGGTCTGAAGCTTTCTTT.

The CDR3 bases are TGCGCCAGCAGCCAAATGGGTCGCAATGAGCAGTTCTTC. It yields the protein CASSQMGRNEQFF. The V gene is TRBV4-1, the J gene TRBJ2-1; D unclear. The CDR3 consists of 13 residues. The germline V gene has CDR1 MGHRA and CDR2 YSYEKL. V was clipped by 2 bases and J by 6 bases, with 8 bases between them.

The table lists this clone with a count of one. The chain uses TRBV4-3 and TRBJ2-3; D gene unclear. The CDR3 is 14 residues long. Germline V CDR1 and CDR2: LGHNA, YSLEER. V lost 4 bases, J lost 4 bases, and 12 bases lay in between. In nucleotides, the CDR3 is TGCGCCAGCAGCCCAGGACGGTTTTCAGATACGCAGTATTTT. Its protein product is CASSPGRFSDTQYF.

The chain couples TRBV9 to TRBJ2-1; 10 nucleotides align to TRBD1. This CDR3 spans 15 amino acids. Germline V lookup: CDR1 SGDLS, CDR2 YYNGEE. The V gene end was trimmed by 3 bases and the J gene end by 8 bases; junction bases not matched to a gene: 8. The CDR3 is CASSAWTGGFDEQFF. The CDR3 coding sequence is TGTGCCAGCAGCGCTTGGACAGGGGGTTTCGATGAGCAGTTCTTC.

This clone has just one count. The junction differs from germline at one of its ends, possibly a read error. This chain connects TRBV7-7 to TRBJ2-1; 9 nucleotides line up with TRBD1. The length of the CDR3 is 18 residues. CDR1 and CDR2 from the germline V gene are SSHAT and FNYEAQ (reference sequence). CDR3 nucleotides: TGTGCTAGCAGCTTAGTCAGGGAGGGACAGGGCCACTACAATGAGCAGTTCTTC. Translation gives CASSLVREGQGHYNEQFF. Filled out from reference TRBV7-7 and TRBJ2-1, the complete variable domain reads GAGVSQSPRYKVTKRGQDVTLRCDPISSHATLYWYQQALGQGPEFLTYFNYEAQPDKSGLPSDRFSAERPEGSISTLTIQRTEQRDSAMYRCASSLVREGQGHYNEQFFGPGTRLTVL.

The sample holds one count of this clone. The chain links TRBV6-6 to TRBJ2-7; 8 nucleotides match TRBD1. CDR3 length equals 13 residues. After removal of 9 bases from V and 5 bases from J, the junction contained 9 bases not matched to a gene. Germline lookup yields CDR1 MNHNY and CDR2 SVGAGI (reference sequence). The CDR3 sequence: CASRQGAGDEQYF. CDR3 sequence (DNA): TGTGCCAGTCGCCAGGGGGCAGGAGACGAGCAGTACTTC.

The gene calls are TRBV7-9 and TRBJ1-1; TRBD1 is a possible D gene (6 bases). Trimming removed 1 base from V and 1 base from J, with 10 bases in between. The CDR3 is made up of 15 amino acids. Germline V CDR1 and CDR2: SEHNR, FQNEAQ (reference sequence). The CDR3 reads CASSLVRTANTEAFF. In DNA, the CDR3 is TGTGCCAGCAGCTTAGTTCGGACAGCGAACACTGAAGCTTTCTTT.

The J gene is TRBJ1-1, the V gene TRBV19; 8 nucleotides match TRBD1. J lost 1 base, V lost 7 bases, and 5 bases had no gene match. The CDR3 runs 14 residues. The germline V gene has CDR1 LNHDA and CDR2 SQIVND (reference sequence). CDR3 bases: TGTGCCAGTACCGCGACAGGGGCGAACACTGAAGCTTTCTTT. Its translation is CASTATGANTEAFF.

The chain recombines TRBV5-6 with TRBJ2-1; D gene uncertain. Trimming removed 4 bases from V and 9 bases from J, with 14 bases in between. The CDR3 spans 13 residues. Per germline, CDR1 SGHDT and CDR2 YYEEEE. The CDR3 protein is CASSGTEHLEQFF. DNA of the CDR3: TGTGCCAGCAGCGGTACAGAACACCTTGAGCAGTTCTTC. The whole variable domain, filled in from reference TRBV5-6 and TRBJ2-1, reads DAGVTQSPTHLIKTRGQQVTLRCSPKSGHDTVSWYQQALGQGPQFIFQYYEEEERQRGNFPDRFSGHQFPNYSSELNVNALLLGDSALYLCASSGTEHLEQFFGPGTRLTVL.

This chain joins TRBV2 and TRBJ2-6; no reliable D call. Germline CDR1 SNHLY, CDR2 FYNNEI. The CDR3 has 16 amino acids. Trimming left V 2 bases short and J 0 bases short, with 8 bases between. The CDR3 sequence is CASSENQVSGANVLTF. The CDR3 DNA reads as TGTGCCAGCAGTGAAAACCAGGTCTCTGGGGCCAACGTCCTGACTTTC. The full variable domain, rest sourced from reference TRBV2 and TRBJ2-6, is EPEVTQTPSHQVTQMGQEVILRCVPISNHLYFYWYRQILGQKVEFLVSFYNNEISEKSEIFDDQFSVERPDGSNFTLKIRSTKLEDSAMYFCASSENQVSGANVLTFGAGSRLTVL.

Only one count was recorded for this clone. The chain joins TRBV4-2 to TRBJ2-4, with TRBD2 matching over 10 bases. Germline V lookup: CDR1 LGHNA, CDR2 YNFKEQ. This CDR3 comprises 20 residues. The V segment lost 2 bases and the J segment 5 bases; nucleotides outside the gene matches: 18. For the CDR3, the DNA is TGTGCCAGCAGCCAATTAAACGTTGACCCGCTAGCGGGGGCCGAAAACATTCAGTACTTC. It codes for CASSQLNVDPLAGAENIQYF.

This rearrangement joins TRBV9 to TRBJ2-6; D remains ambiguous. V lost 3 bases and J 1 base, leaving 20 bases between the germline ends. Germline-derived CDR1 and CDR2 are SGDLS and YYNGEE. The CDR3 is 19 residues long. The CDR3 bases are TGTGCCAGCAGCGACCCCAGCGAAGGGATTGATTCTGGGGCCAACGTCCTGACTTTC. Protein sequence: CASSDPSEGIDSGANVLTF.

The chain carries TRBV2 and TRBJ2-2; D remains unclear. V lost 4 bases to trimming and J lost 3 bases, with 21 bases between them. The CDR3 length is 18 residues. Per germline, CDR1 SNHLY and CDR2 FYNNEI. The chain's CDR3 is CASSGETQDVWDTGELFF. CDR3 coding DNA: TGTGCCAGCAGTGGGGAAACCCAAGACGTTTGGGACACCGGGGAGCTGTTTTTT.

V gene TRBV2 combines with J gene TRBJ2-1; the D is unclear. V was clipped by 8 bases and J by 6 bases, with 5 bases between them. The CDR3 is made up of 10 amino acids. Looked up from germline, CDR1 is SNHLY and CDR2 is FYNNEI. The CDR3 nucleotides are TGTGCCAGCGAACCCAATGAGCAGTTCTTC. It is translated as CASEPNEQFF.

The V gene is TRBV11-2, the J gene TRBJ2-5; 11 positions match TRBD2. This CDR3 contains 18 residues. Germline CDR1 SGHAT, CDR2 FQNNGV. V lost 5 bases and J lost 4; bases outside the gene matches: 15. The CDR3 loop reads CASSRLGLAAQGGETQYF. DNA of the CDR3: TGTGCCAGCAGCCGCCTGGGACTAGCGGCACAGGGAGGAGAGACCCAGTACTTC.

The count of this clone is one. The rearrangement joins TRBV7-8 to TRBJ2-7, with no clear D. Germline V gene sequence: CDR1 SGHVS, CDR2 FQNEAQ. The V end lost 1 base, the J end lost 3 bases, and 7 bases lay between the germline ends. CDR3 length: 13 amino acids. The CDR3 is CASSLEQLYEQYF. The DNA of the CDR3 is TGTGCCAGCAGCTTAGAACAACTCTACGAGCAGTACTTC.

This chain joins TRBV19 and TRBJ1-1; D is ambiguous. The germline CDR1 and CDR2 sequences are LNHDA and SQIVND (reference sequence). This CDR3 contains 16 residues. With 1 base removed from V and 0 bases from J, the gap between germline ends came to 12 bases. The CDR3: CASSIGDVGMNTEAFF. As DNA, the CDR3 is TGTGCCAGTAGTATAGGCGACGTGGGGATGAACACTGAAGCTTTCTTT.

The rearrangement joins TRBV9 to TRBJ2-1; maybe TRBD1 (5 bases). The V end lost 3 bases, the J end lost 4 bases, and 11 bases lay between the germline ends. Germline loops: CDR1 SGDLS, CDR2 YYNGEE. The CDR3 has 14 amino acids. CDR3 protein: CASSAGKGYNEQFF. For the CDR3, the DNA is TGTGCCAGCAGCGCAGGGAAGGGGTACAATGAGCAGTTCTTC.

V usage is TRBV15 and J usage is TRBJ2-1, with 9 nucleotides matching TRBD1. The CDR3 spans 17 residues. With 1 base clipped from V and 1 base from J, the junction kept 5 bases outside the gene matches. CDR1 LNHNV and CDR2 YYDKDF come from the germline V gene (reference sequence). The CDR3 DNA reads TGTGCCACCAGCAGAGTTGGGACAGGGAGGTCCTACAATGAGCAGTTCTTC. Its protein is CATSRVGTGRSYNEQFF.

This chain connects TRBV6-6 to TRBJ1-1; tentative D call: TRBD1 (6 bases). The V end was cut by 2 bases, the J end by 2 bases, with 9 bases between. Germline-derived CDR1 and CDR2 are MNHNY and SVGAGI (reference sequence). This CDR3 has 14 residues. The CDR3 DNA is TGTGCCAGCAGTTACGGGGGCCACAACACTGAAGCTTTCTTT. Its protein is CASSYGGHNTEAFF.